This record concerns one T cell receptor beta chain sequence. The sample belongs to a study of identical twins. MiXCR was run by TCRdb on the 5' RACE reads, yielding one entry per CDR3 protein. Of fewer than 550,000 distinct CDR3 sequences detected, 13% to 15% appear once; the ten largest clones hold about 0.94%. Separately, the same data were catalogued under a study of yellow fever vaccine responses in identical twins. As that study records: Twins reportedly mounted vaccine T cell responses that seemed partly convergent, partly personalized.

Material: CD4+ T cells sorted from blood. The source of this sequence is a woman aged 18 to 35 in good health.

The CDR3 protein is CASRLAGVSDTQYF. CDR3 coding DNA: TGTGCCAGCAGACTAGCGGGAGTTTCAGATACGCAGTATTTT. The V and J genes are TRBV14 and TRBJ2-3; the match to TRBD2 covers 11 bases. Germline CDR1 and CDR2: SGHDN and FVKESK. Trimming removed 6 bases from V and 4 bases from J; junction bases left unmatched: 3. This CDR3 contains 14 residues.